This entry concerns a single TCR beta chain. There were healthy Caucasian individuals from Russia, aged roughly 6 to 90, serving as donors. The sample comes from a study of blood T cells in healthy people across ages. CDR1 and CDR2 (germline): SGHTA, FQGNSA. V trimming: 5 bases; J trimming: 7 bases; junction bases outside the gene matches: 10. This CDR3 has 16 residues. A second roughly 6 to 11 cycle PCR used barcoded and J-beta primers. TCRdb reanalysed the 5' RACE reads using MiXCR and keeps one entry per CDR3 protein. The sample has fewer than 900,000 distinct CDR3 sequences; 49% are singletons. The sequence was collected from a woman aged 60 to 75 in good health. The chain uses TRBV7-2 and TRBJ2-7; 14 positions agree with TRBD2. Material: blood. The CDR3 region is CASSPGLAGGRNEQYF. CDR3 in DNA: TGTGCCAGCAGCCCCGGACTAGCGGGAGGAAGGAATGAGCAGTACTTC.